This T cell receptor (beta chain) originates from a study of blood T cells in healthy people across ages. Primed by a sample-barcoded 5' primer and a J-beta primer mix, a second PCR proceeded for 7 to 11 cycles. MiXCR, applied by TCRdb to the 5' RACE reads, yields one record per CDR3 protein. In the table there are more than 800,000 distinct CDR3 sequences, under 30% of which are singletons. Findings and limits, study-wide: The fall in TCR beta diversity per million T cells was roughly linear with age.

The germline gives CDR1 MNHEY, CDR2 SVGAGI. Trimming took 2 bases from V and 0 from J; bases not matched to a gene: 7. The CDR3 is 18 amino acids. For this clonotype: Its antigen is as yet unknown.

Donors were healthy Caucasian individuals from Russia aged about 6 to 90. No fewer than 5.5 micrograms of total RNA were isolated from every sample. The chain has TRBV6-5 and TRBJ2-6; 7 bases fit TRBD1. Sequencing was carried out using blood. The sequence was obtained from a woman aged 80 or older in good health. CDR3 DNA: TGTGCCAGCAGTTACCGACCGGGACAGAGCTCTGGGGCCAACGTCCTGACTTTC. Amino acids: CASSYRPGQSSGANVLTF.